This is a list of T cell receptor beta chains from one sample in a study of T cells in Graves' hyperthyroidism and ophthalmopathy. In TCRdb, the multiplex PCR reads were re-called with MiXCR into one record per CDR3 protein. This sample has about 640,000 distinct CDR3 sequences, with roughly 20% found just once. Sequenced sample: blood. The receptor source for this set is a man aged 25-45 years with Graves' ophthalmopathy. Each CDR3 is given with its conserved first and last residue. A D gene is named only where the DNA matches it firmly. A row's size may be missing; if present it is once, few, many or a size class.

TRBJ1-1 | NA | many | TRBV27 | TGTGCCAGCAGTTTAGCCCGGGCCCCGGTTGCTGAAGCTTTCTTT | CASSLARAPVAEAFF
TRBJ2-7 | TRBD1 | few | TRBV20-1 | TGCAGTGCAGGGACAGGGGGCGCTTACGAGCAGTACTTC | CSAGTGGAYEQYF
TRBJ2-5 | TRBD1 | few | TRBV6-1 | TGTGCCAGCAGTAACCCAGGGGGCGCGGAGACCCAGTACTTC | CASSNPGGAETQYF
TRBJ2-7 | NA | few | TRBV29-1 | TGCAGCGGTGCTGGGGGTGGGACCTACGAGCAGTACTTC | CSGAGGGTYEQYF
TRBJ2-7 | NA | many | TRBV6-1 | TGTGCCAGCAGTCTATTCCGGGACTTTTCCTACGAGCAGTACTTC | CASSLFRDFSYEQYF
TRBJ2-1 | TRBD2 | NA | TRBV12-3/TRBV12-4 | TGTGCCAGCAGCCCGAACCGGGGCCTAGCGGGAGGGAGCTCCTACAATGAGCAGTTCTTC | CASSPNRGLAGGSSYNEQFF
TRBJ2-1 | NA | NA | TRBV3-1 | TGTGCCAGCAGCCAAGATTTAACGGGCCTTTACAATGAGCAGTTCTTC | CASSQDLTGLYNEQFF
TRBJ2-3 | NA | NA | TRBV10-3 | TGTGCCACCAAGGGTGGGGGAGATACGCAGTATTTT | CATKGGGDTQYF
TRBJ2-7 | TRBD1 | many | TRBV5-1 | TGCGCCAGCAGCTTGGGCGGGACAGGCCACTACGAGCAGTACTTC | CASSLGGTGHYEQYF
TRBJ1-2 | NA | few | TRBV20-1 | TGCAGTGCTGGAGAAGGAACTAACTATGGCTACACCTTC | CSAGEGTNYGYTF
TRBJ1-5 | TRBD1 | many | TRBV12-3/TRBV12-4 | TGTGCCAGCAGAACAGGGGTAAGCAATCAGCCCCAGCATTTT | CASRTGVSNQPQHF
TRBJ1-1 | NA | few | TRBV29-1 | TGCAGCGTTGGAAAGGGACACTCCCAGGGAGCTTTCTTT | CSVGKGHSQGAFF
TRBJ2-7 | NA | many | TRBV28 | TGTGCCAGCAGTTCCCGTCGCAGGGCCTACGAGCAGTACTTC | CASSSRRRAYEQYF
TRBJ1-2 | NA | NA | TRBV20-1 | TGCAGTGCCGCCGGGACCGGCAATAACCATGGCTACACCTTC | CSAAGTGNNHGYTF
TRBJ2-1 | TRBD1 | few | TRBV19 | TGTGCCAGTAGCCAGGGACAGATAGTAGGGCATAAAAAAAATGAGCAGTTCTTC | CASSQGQIVGHKKNEQFF
TRBJ2-3 | NA | many | TRBV6-2/TRBV6-3 | TGTGCCAGCAGCTCAGCCCCGGACTGGTCCACAGATACGCAGTATTTT | CASSSAPDWSTDTQYF
TRBJ2-7 | NA | few | TRBV3-1 | TGTGCCAGCAGCCAAGGGTTTCCCTACGAGCAGTACTTC | CASSQGFPYEQYF
TRBJ1-1 | NA | many | TRBV6-5 | TGTGCCAGCAGTTACTCTCGGGGGACTGAAGCTTTCTTT | CASSYSRGTEAFF
TRBJ2-5 | TRBD2 | few | TRBV28 | TGTGCCAGCAGATCCGGGACTAGCCGAGGTGTGACCCAGTACTTC | CASRSGTSRGVTQYF
TRBJ2-7 | TRBD2 | few | TRBV20-1 | TGCAGTGCTAGGGTTTTGCGGACTAGCGGGGGCTACGAGCAGTACTTC | CSARVLRTSGGYEQYF
TRBJ2-7 | TRBD2 | few | TRBV30 | TGTGCCTGGAGTGCAGGACTAGCGGCGACCTACGAGCAGTACTTC | CAWSAGLAATYEQYF